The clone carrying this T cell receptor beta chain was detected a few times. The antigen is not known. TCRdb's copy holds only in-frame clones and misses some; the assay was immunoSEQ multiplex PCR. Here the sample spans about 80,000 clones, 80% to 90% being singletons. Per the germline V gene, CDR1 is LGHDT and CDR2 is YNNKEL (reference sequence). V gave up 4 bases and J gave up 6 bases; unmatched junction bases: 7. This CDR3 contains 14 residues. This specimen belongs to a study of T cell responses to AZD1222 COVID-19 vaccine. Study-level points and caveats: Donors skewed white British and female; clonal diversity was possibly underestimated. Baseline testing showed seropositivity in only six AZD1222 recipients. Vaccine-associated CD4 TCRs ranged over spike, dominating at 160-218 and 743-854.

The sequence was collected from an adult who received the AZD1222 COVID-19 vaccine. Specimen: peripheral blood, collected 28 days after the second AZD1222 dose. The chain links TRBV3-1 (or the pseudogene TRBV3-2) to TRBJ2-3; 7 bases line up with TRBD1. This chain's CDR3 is CASSPGQFGDTQYF. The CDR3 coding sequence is TGTGCCAGCAGCCCGGGACAGTTCGGGGATACGCAGTATTTT.